This TCR beta chain comes out of a study of human T cells and chemical hapten exposure. This CDR3 has 12 amino acids. The germline V gene has CDR1 MNHEY and CDR2 SVGEGT. Trimming removed 0 bases at V and 12 bases at J, with 11 bases between. This clonotype has a count of ten or more. The library tagged each cDNA molecule with unique molecular identifiers. TCRdb ran MiXCR on the RACE reads and lists one entry per CDR3 protein. The sample includes tens of thousands of distinct CDR3 sequences, approximately 7.6% of them seen just once. The time point was: pre-sensitization, week 0. Treatment in this sample: therapeutic diphenylcyclopropenone sensitization with weekly scalp DPC. Someone pulled total RNA out of unfractionated whole blood.

The clonotype comes from a woman in her fifties or sixties with alopecia areata. Some clones in this sample may be carry-over from other donors' samples. The sequenced sample was whole blood, obtained in connection with sensitization to the hapten diphenylcyclopropenone (DPC). The chain recombines TRBV6-2 or TRBV6-3 with TRBJ1-2; D gene uncertain. The chain's CDR3 is CASSYSRELNTF. CDR3 DNA sequence: TGTGCCAGCAGTTACTCCCGTGAGTTGAACACCTTC.